A single sample is the source of the 25 T cell receptor beta chains below, sequenced in a study of T-cell reconstitution after alpha-beta-depleted transplantation in children. Unique molecular identifiers were incorporated when the TCRbeta library was constructed. MiXCR, applied by TCRdb to the PCR reads, yields one record per CDR3 protein. This sample yields fewer than 550,000 distinct CDR3 sequences, of which about an eighth are seen a single time; 14% belongs to the top ten. Specimen: PBMCs, mostly from graft donor cells, collected 180 days after TCRalphabeta/CD19-depleted stem cell transplant. These receptors originate from a female patient aged 2-9 years who had a stem cell transplant for aplastic anemia, so the T cells may come from the graft donor.

This clonotype was found many times. This chain uses TRBV12-3 or TRBV12-4 with TRBJ2-7; 8 bases map to TRBD1. The CDR3 has 15 amino acids. V lost 6 bases, J lost 6 bases, and 13 bases stayed unmatched. This CDR3 is CASSPRTGFSPEQYF. CDR3 coding DNA: TGTGCCAGCAGCCCGCGGACAGGGTTTTCGCCCGAGCAGTACTTC.

This clonotype was detected a few times. The chain couples TRBV6-2 or TRBV6-3 to TRBJ2-1; no clear D. The CDR3 loop spans 12 amino acids. The V end was cut by 3 bases, the J end by 7 bases, with 7 bases between. Germline V CDR1 and CDR2: MNHEY, SVGEGT. The CDR3 nucleotides read TGTGCCAGCAGTTATATAGAGAATGAGCAGTTCTTC. Its protein is CASSYIENEQFF.

This clonotype has a handful of counts. The gene calls are TRBV19 and TRBJ1-1; TRBD1 might be the D (5 bases). This CDR3 is built from 16 residues. The ends were cut back, 5 bases at V and 1 base at J, with 17 bases in the middle. Germline V CDR1 and CDR2: LNHDA, SQIVND (reference sequence). CDR3 sequence: CASSPRAGVWNTEAFF. The CDR3 DNA follows: TGTGCCAGTAGTCCCAGGGCCGGGGTGTGGAACACTGAAGCTTTCTTT. Drawing the rest from reference TRBV19 and TRBJ1-1, the complete variable domain is DGGITQSPKYLFRKEGQNVTLSCEQNLNHDAMYWYRQDPGQGLRLIYYSQIVNDFQKGDIAEGYSVSREKKESFPLTVTSAQKNPTAFYLCASSPRAGVWNTEAFFGQGTRLTVV.

The J gene is TRBJ1-5, the V gene TRBV11-2; 7 nucleotides agree with TRBD1. Germline V CDR1 and CDR2: SGHAT, FQNNGV. The CDR3 extends over 18 amino acids. After removal of 0 bases from V and 3 bases from J, the junction contained 11 bases not matched to a gene. The CDR3 nucleotides are TGTGCCAGCAGCTTAGATTGGTGGCCGGGACAGATCAATCAGCCCCAGCATTTT. Protein: CASSLDWWPGQINQPQHF.

On this clonotype: Possible read error: a much larger clone is one base away. CDR3 coding DNA: TGCAGCGTTGTAGAGGGTAATTGGCGGGAGCAGTACTTC. Its translation is CSVVEGNWREQYF. The chain is built from TRBV29-1 and TRBJ2-7, with D possibly matching TRBD2 (5 bases). Germline CDR1 SQVTM, CDR2 ANQGSEA. V lost 4 bases and J lost 7, with 17 bases in between. This CDR3 is 13 amino acids long.

The J gene is TRBJ1-1, the V gene TRBV20-1; possible D gene TRBD1, 5 bases. The CDR3 runs 14 residues. Germline V gene sequence: CDR1 DFQATT, CDR2 SNEGSKA (reference sequence). Trimming took off 1 base at V and 1 base at J, with 10 bases between the two ends. CDR3 sequence reads: CSARGGASNTEAFF. CDR3 DNA sequence: TGCAGTGCTAGAGGAGGGGCGTCGAACACTGAAGCTTTCTTT.

Concerning this clonotype: At one end the junction does not follow the germline gene, possibly because of a read error. This chain joins TRBV2 and TRBJ2-2, with TRBD2 identical over 7 bases. Germline V CDR1 and CDR2: SNHLY, FYNNEI. CDR3 length: 19 residues. The DNA of the CDR3 is TGTGCCCGCAGTTTGGGTCCCGCCCTAGCGGTGGCGAACACCGGGGAGCTGTTTTTT. Amino acid sequence: CARSLGPALAVANTGELFF. The variable domain in full, with the rest retrieved from reference TRBV2 and TRBJ2-2, is EPEVTQTPSHQVTQMGQEVILRCVPISNHLYFYWYRQILGQKVEFLVSFYNNEISEKSEIFDDQFSVERPDGSNFTLKIRSTKLEDSAMYFCARSLGPALAVANTGELFFGEGSRLTVL.

The sample holds a few counts of this clonotype. The genes are TRBV27 and TRBJ2-3; TRBD2 agrees at 9 bases. The germline CDR1 and CDR2 sequences are MNHEY and SMNVEV (reference sequence). The CDR3 is made up of 16 amino acids. V trimming: 5 bases; J trimming: 4 bases; junction bases outside the gene matches: 10. The CDR3, as DNA: TGTGCCAGCAGTCTCAATCCGGGACTAGCCTCAGATACGCAGTATTTT. It yields the protein CASSLNPGLASDTQYF.

This clonotype has only a few counts. The chain is built from TRBV18 and TRBJ2-7; 7 bases match TRBD1. Germline V gives CDR1 KGHSH, CDR2 LQKENI. The CDR3 spans 14 residues. With 5 bases clipped from V and 3 bases from J, the junction kept 7 bases outside the gene matches. The CDR3: CASSNYRGDYEQYF. CDR3 sequence (DNA): TGTGCCAGCTCAAATTACAGGGGCGACTACGAGCAGTACTTC.

The gene calls are TRBV6-5 and TRBJ1-5, with 12 bases identical to TRBD1. From germline, CDR1 is MNHEY and CDR2 SVGAGI. The CDR3 has 16 residues. The V gene end was trimmed by 4 bases and the J gene end by 7 bases; junction bases not matched to a gene: 8. Here the CDR3 reads CASSLGRGQGAQPQHF. The CDR3 DNA reads as TGTGCCAGCAGTTTAGGACGGGGACAGGGGGCCCAGCCCCAGCATTTT.

The chain employs TRBV9 and TRBJ1-4, with D perhaps matching TRBD1 (5 bases). Between the trimmed V and J ends, which lost 2 bases and 2 bases, there was a span of 10 bases. CDR1 is SGDLS and CDR2 is YYNGEE in the germline V gene. The CDR3 contains 15 residues. The CDR3: CASSVKGNTNEKLFF. The CDR3 DNA follows: TGTGCCAGCAGCGTTAAGGGGAACACTAATGAAAAACTGTTTTTT.

This clonotype appeared a few times. V usage is TRBV27 and J usage is TRBJ2-1; 8 bases fit TRBD1. The V gene's germline CDR1 is MNHEY and CDR2 SMNVEV (reference sequence). The junction had 10 bases not matched to a gene; V was cut back by 8 bases and J by 4 bases. This CDR3 has 15 amino acids. CDR3 loop: CASRAGTGSYNEQFF. CDR3 DNA: TGTGCCAGCCGGGCCGGGACAGGTTCTTACAATGAGCAGTTCTTC.

This clonotype has more than one count but fewer than ten. The V and J genes are TRBV11-2 and TRBJ2-1; 8 nucleotides align to TRBD2. With 5 bases clipped from V and 4 bases from J, the junction kept 7 bases outside the gene matches. From germline, CDR1 is SGHAT and CDR2 FQNNGV. This CDR3 has 15 residues. The CDR3 DNA reads TGTGCCAGCAGCCTGGGACTAGAGATTTACAATGAGCAGTTCTTC. Translated: CASSLGLEIYNEQFF. The variable domain in full, with the rest retrieved from reference TRBV11-2 and TRBJ2-1, is EAGVAQSPRYKIIEKRQSVAFWCNPISGHATLYWYQQILGQGPKLLIQFQNNGVVDDSQLPKDRFSAERLKGVDSTLKIQPAKLEDSAVYLCASSLGLEIYNEQFFGPGTRLTVL.

This clonotype was seen at least ten times. The genes are TRBV14 and TRBJ2-3, with D perhaps assigned TRBD1 or TRBD2 (5 bases each). V lost 0 bases and J 4 bases, leaving 14 bases between the germline ends. Germline CDR1 is SGHDN and CDR2 is FVKESK. This CDR3 is built from 16 residues. CDR3 amino acids: CASSQETGLEADTQYF. The CDR3 DNA follows: TGTGCCAGCAGCCAAGAAACAGGACTCGAAGCAGATACGCAGTATTTT.

The V gene is TRBV27, the J gene TRBJ2-7, with no clear D. The V and J ends lost 5 bases and 1 base respectively, with 12 bases between them. The CDR3 covers 14 residues. Germline CDR1 reads MNHEY; CDR2 reads SMNVEV (reference sequence). CDR3 DNA sequence: TGTGCCAGCAGTCACTCGATAGGGTCCTACGAGCAGTACTTC. Translation: CASSHSIGSYEQYF.

The V call is TRBV24-1, the J call TRBJ2-2; D is perhaps TRBD1 or TRBD2 (5 bases each). Trimming left V 4 bases short and J 8 bases short, with 16 bases between. The CDR3 is made up of 15 amino acids. Germline loops: CDR1 KGHDR, CDR2 SFDVKD. CDR3 amino acids: CATSELAPREGELFF. The CDR3, as DNA: TGTGCCACCAGTGAGCTAGCCCCCAGGGAGGGGGAGCTGTTTTTT.

A note on this clonotype: Germline is not matched at one junction end, which may reflect a read error. The chain has TRBV28 and TRBJ2-3; either TRBD1 or TRBD2 may fit D (5 bases each). CDR1 and CDR2 from the germline V gene are MDHEN and SYDVKM. The CDR3 has 13 residues. CDR3 sequence (DNA): TGTGCCAGCAGTTTATTGGGGGAAGATCCGCAGTATTTT. Residues: CASSLLGEDPQYF.

V is TRBV27 and J is TRBJ2-6, with a weak D call TRBD1 (6 bases). Trimming took 4 bases from V and 5 from J, leaving 21 bases between them. Germline V lookup: CDR1 MNHEY, CDR2 SMNVEV (reference sequence). There are 18 residues in the CDR3. In DNA form, the CDR3 reads TGTGCCAGCAGTTCAGTATTTGTCGAGGGGGTCTGGGCCAACGTCCTGACTTTC. Translation: CASSSVFVEGVWANVLTF.

This chain connects TRBV7-3 to TRBJ2-5; D gene unclear. From germline, CDR1 is SGHTA and CDR2 FQGTGA. Trimming pared 2 bases from V and 5 bases from J, leaving 9 bases between. CDR3 size: 13 residues. This chain's CDR3 is CASSLAIRETQYF. The CDR3 DNA is TGTGCCAGCAGCTTAGCCATCCGGGAGACCCAGTACTTC. Based on the CDR3 plus reference TRBV7-3 and TRBJ2-5, the full variable domain is GAGVSQTPSNKVTEKGKYVELRCDPISGHTALYWYRQSLGQGPEFLIYFQGTGAADDSGLPNDRFFAVRPEGSVSTLKIQRTERGDSAVYLCASSLAIRETQYFGPGTRLLVL.

The V and J genes are TRBV18 and TRBJ2-7; D ambiguous. The length of the CDR3 is 13 residues. With 3 bases removed from V and 6 bases from J, the gap between germline ends came to 12 bases. Germline CDR1 KGHSH, CDR2 LQKENI. For the CDR3, the DNA is TGTGCCAGCTCACCGGGGAAAACGGGCGAGCAGTACTTC. It codes for CASSPGKTGEQYF.

This clonotype turned up a few times. The chain employs TRBV5-4 and TRBJ2-1; 8 nucleotides line up with TRBD2. J gave up 8 bases and V 4 bases, and 14 bases lay outside the gene matches. CDR1 is SGHNT, CDR2 YYREEE, per germline (reference sequence). The CDR3 consists of 16 residues. The CDR3 DNA is TGTGCCAGCAGCCCCACCGGGACTAGAGGTGACTATGAGCAGTTCTTC. Its translation is CASSPTGTRGDYEQFF.

In this sample, this clonotype turned up a few times. The chain uses TRBV6-2 or TRBV6-3 and TRBJ1-1, with a weak D call TRBD1 (5 bases). The germline V gene encodes CDR1 MNHEY and CDR2 SVGEGT. The CDR3 has 15 residues. V lost 6 bases, J lost 0 bases, and 14 bases lay in between. CDR3 amino acids: CASRDRDALNTEAFF. In nucleotides, the CDR3 is TGTGCCAGCAGAGATCGGGACGCCCTGAACACTGAAGCTTTCTTT.

The table lists this clonotype with a few counts. This sequence joins TRBV18 and TRBJ1-1; D possibly corresponds to TRBD1 (6 bases). Trimming pared 4 bases from V and 3 bases from J, leaving 12 bases between. The CDR3 covers 14 residues. CDR1 and CDR2 (germline): KGHSH, LQKENI. The CDR3 reads CASSLQGSDTEAFF. For the CDR3, the DNA is TGTGCCAGCTCACTTCAGGGGTCGGACACTGAAGCTTTCTTT. The full variable domain, completed using reference TRBV18 and TRBJ1-1, is NAGVMQNPRHLVRRRGQEARLRCSPMKGHSHVYWYRQLPEEGLKFMVYLQKENIIDESGMPKERFSAEFPKEGPSILRIQQVVRGDSAAYFCASSLQGSDTEAFFGQGTRLTVV.

The gene calls are TRBV7-9 and TRBJ1-1, with TRBD1 identical over 7 bases. CDR1 and CDR2 from the germline V gene are SEHNR and FQNEAQ (reference sequence). V was clipped by 0 bases and J by 7 bases; unmatched bases: 8. There are 15 residues in the CDR3. In nucleotides, the CDR3 is TGTGCCAGCAGCTTAGCGAATGACAGGGCTGGTGAAGCTTTCTTT. It codes for CASSLANDRAGEAFF.

This clonotype was picked up many times. The chain combines TRBV9 with TRBJ1-6; TRBD1 matches 8 bases. The germline V gene encodes CDR1 SGDLS and CDR2 YYNGEE. After removal of 4 bases from V and 9 bases from J, the junction contained 9 bases not matched to a gene. The CDR3 consists of 15 residues. The CDR3 DNA reads as TGTGCCAGCAGCCCGGGACAGGTCGCCCGTTCACCCCTCCACTTT. The encoded protein is CASSPGQVARSPLHF.